This T cell receptor (beta chain) is from a study of T-cell reconstitution after alpha-beta-depleted transplantation in children. The CDR3 loop spans 15 amino acids. V was pared by 6 bases and J by 5 bases, with 9 bases of the junction left unmatched. Looked up from germline, CDR1 is MRHNA and CDR2 is SNTAGT. TCRbeta library construction was performed incorporating unique molecular identifiers. MiXCR was run by TCRdb on the PCR reads, yielding one entry per CDR3 protein. Among around 600,000 distinct CDR3 sequences, about 21% were seen once, and the ten largest hold 11% to 15%. The count of this clonotype is one. What it binds is not known. General study findings and limits: TCRbeta diversity was high at day 60 in some patients (a result of surviving recipient T cells and thymic progenitors). Reports say that about two months after transplant, the alpha-beta T cells came out of several hundred graft clones that had expanded.

This sequence joins TRBV6-4 and TRBJ2-3; TRBD1 agrees at 9 bases. Sample: PBMCs, mostly from graft donor cells, taken 360 days after TCRalphabeta/CD19-depleted stem cell transplant. The clonotype originates from a boy under three years old who had a stem cell transplant for acute myeloid leukemia, so the T cells may come from the graft donor. This chain's CDR3 is CASRERDRAGDTQYF. The CDR3, as DNA: TGTGCCAGCAGAGAAAGGGACAGGGCGGGAGATACGCAGTATTTT.